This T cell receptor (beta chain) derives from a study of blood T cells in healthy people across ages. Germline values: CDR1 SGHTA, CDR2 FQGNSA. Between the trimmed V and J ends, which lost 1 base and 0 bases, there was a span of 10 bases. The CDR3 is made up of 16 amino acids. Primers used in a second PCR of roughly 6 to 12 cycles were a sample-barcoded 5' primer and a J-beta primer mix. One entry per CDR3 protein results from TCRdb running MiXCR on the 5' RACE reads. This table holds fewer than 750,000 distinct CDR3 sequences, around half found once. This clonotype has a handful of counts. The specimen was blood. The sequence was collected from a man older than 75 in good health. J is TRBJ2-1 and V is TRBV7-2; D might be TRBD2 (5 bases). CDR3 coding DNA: TGTGCCAGCAGCTTAGACCCGGGAAGCTCCTACAATGAGCAGTTCTTC. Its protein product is CASSLDPGSSYNEQFF.